These 5 T cell receptor beta chains originate from one sample sequenced in a study of neurological immune-mediated disorders. TCRdb reprocessed the 5' RACE reads with MiXCR, giving one entry per CDR3 protein. This table holds over 30,000 distinct CDR3 sequences, about 13% found once. Stated time point: longitudinal time-point 2. Sequenced material: PBMCs. The receptors originated from a middle-aged woman in good health.

As for this clonotype: Sequence at one end of the junction differs from germline and may be a read error. V usage is TRBV18 and J usage is TRBJ2-6, with 11 bases that match TRBD2. This CDR3 comprises 14 residues. Germline CDR1 and CDR2: KGHSH and LQKENI. The CDR3 bases are TGTGTCAGCTCACCACCAACTAGCGGGGGCGTCCTGACTTTC. Translation: CVSSPPTSGGVLTF. Combining the CDR3 with reference TRBV18 and TRBJ2-6 gives the whole variable domain NAGVMQNPRHLVRRRGQEARLRCSPMKGHSHVYWYRQLPEEGLKFMVYLQKENIIDESGMPKERFSAEFPKEGPSILRIQQVVRGDSAAYFCVSSPPTSGGVLTFGAGSRLTVL.

By share, this clonotype ranks as medium-sized. V and J are TRBV12-3 or TRBV12-4 and TRBJ2-1; possibly TRBD1 for D (6 bases). Between the trimmed V and J ends, which lost 0 bases and 4 bases, there was a span of 13 bases. The CDR3 contains 16 residues. CDR3 DNA sequence: TGTGCCAGCAGTTTAGCGCAGGACAGCCCTTACAATGAGCAGTTCTTC. As protein: CASSLAQDSPYNEQFF.

This clonotype showed up many times. This sequence joins TRBV6-5 and TRBJ2-2, with D perhaps matching TRBD2 (6 bases). Per germline, CDR1 MNHEY and CDR2 SVGAGI. This CDR3 region has 16 residues. Trimming removed 2 bases at V and 8 bases at J, with 18 bases between. CDR3 nucleotide sequence: TGTGCCAGCAGTTACGGGGCTAGCGCTCAGGCGGGGGAGCTGTTTTTT. Its protein is CASSYGASAQAGELFF.

Remarks on this clonotype: An end of the junction does not agree with germline; a read error may underlie this. The chain uses TRBV27 and TRBJ2-6, with D maybe TRBD1 (5 bases). There are 16 residues in the CDR3. Per the germline V gene, CDR1 is MNHEY and CDR2 is SMNVEV (reference sequence). In DNA form, the CDR3 reads TGTGCCAGCAGCACAAACTGGGGCTCTGGGGCAAACGTCCTGACTTTC. This encodes CASSTNWGSGANVLTF.

In its sample, this clonotype was seen many times. Mismatch with germline at one junction end may stem from a read error. The chain couples TRBV5-4 to TRBJ2-7, with D possibly matching TRBD2 (5 bases). Per germline, CDR1 SGHNT and CDR2 YYREEE (reference sequence). The CDR3 is 15 residues long. The CDR3 coding sequence is TGTGCCAGCAGTTTGGTGGCGGGCGGTCTTCACGAGCAGTACTTC. Amino acids: CASSLVAGGLHEQYF.